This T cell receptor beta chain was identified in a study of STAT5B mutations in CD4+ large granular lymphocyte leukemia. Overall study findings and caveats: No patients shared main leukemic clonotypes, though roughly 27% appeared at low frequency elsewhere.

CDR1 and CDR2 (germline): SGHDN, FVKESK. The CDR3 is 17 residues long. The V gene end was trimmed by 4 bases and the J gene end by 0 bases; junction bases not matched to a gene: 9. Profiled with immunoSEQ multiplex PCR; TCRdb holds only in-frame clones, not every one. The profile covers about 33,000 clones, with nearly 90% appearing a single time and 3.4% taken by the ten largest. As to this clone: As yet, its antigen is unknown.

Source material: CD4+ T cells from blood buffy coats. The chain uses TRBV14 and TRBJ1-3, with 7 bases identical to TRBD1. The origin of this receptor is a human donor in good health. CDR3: CASSRGQAYHSGNTIYF. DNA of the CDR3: TGTGCCAGCAGCCGCGGACAGGCCTATCACTCTGGAAACACCATATATTTT.